This is a list of T cell receptor beta chains from one sample in a study of CD8 T cells in Susac syndrome. TCRdb ran MiXCR on the immunoSEQ multiplex PCR reads and lists one entry per CDR3 protein. The data contain around 46,000 distinct CDR3 sequences, more than 85% of them singletons. The material sequenced was CD8+ T cells from PBMCs. These receptors all stem from a human donor in good health. Both conserved end residues are part of each CDR3. The order of the fields is V gene, CDR3 protein.

TRBV2 CASSGGTGFLRTQYF
TRBV19 CASSIGSPSYEQYF
TRBV4-1 CASSPGLGGLDGYTF
TRBV7-9 CASSLGRTSPRETQYF
TRBV7-8 CASSPLEVNIQYF
TRBV2 CASSGLVGTNEQFF
TRBV13 CASSIPGGFDYRVTDTQYF
TRBV11-2 CASSRGARGLDNEQFF
TRBV20-1 CSARNWSSYNEQFF
TRBV7-9 CASSLGGTKNEQFF
TRBV29-1 CSVWTGPDTIYF
TRBV3-1 CASSQGRTLGPSGNTIYF
TRBV7-9 CASSLREGIGNEQFF
TRBV7-6 CASSLVGQGYTDNEQFF
TRBV9 CASSGAIQETQYF
TRBV6-5 CASSTPEGPSYEQYF
TRBV27 CASSLDGQGSHTEAFF
TRBV9 CASSAFDSSYEQYF
TRBV27 CASSLFGPTYEQYF
TRBV19 CASSIDLSGGTYEQYF
TRBV6-5 CASSYLAYTEAFF
TRBV6-2/TRBV6-3 CASSYGYGYTF
TRBV7-9 CASSSKGTSGRSSYEQYF
TRBV5-1 CASSLGKGVEAFF
TRBV19 CASSVRTANTEAFF
TRBV5-1 CASSLRTGANVLTF
TRBV29-1 CSVGGTSGRANTDTQYF
TRBV5-6 CASSLVMGTAGANVLTF
TRBV19 CASSILAGATYEQYF
TRBV30 CAWSVPRTGDYEQYF
TRBV12-3/TRBV12-4 CASSLNGPGDTQYF
TRBV2 CASSEGTSVNEKLFF
TRBV7-8 CASRPMSRRAYNEQFF
TRBV27 CASSLSVDSVYGYTF
TRBV4-1 CASSQERAPRRGNEQFF
TRBV3-1 CASSQDSVDTQYF
TRBV11-2 CASSLGQATEAFF
TRBV10-1 CASSRSGTGRPEAFF
TRBV6-4 CASSDKAADSYNEQFF
TRBV7-9 CASSSPAIAGEGTDTQYF
TRBV7-9 CASSRLAGLHTYNEQFF
TRBV5-5 CASSLVNPYEQYF